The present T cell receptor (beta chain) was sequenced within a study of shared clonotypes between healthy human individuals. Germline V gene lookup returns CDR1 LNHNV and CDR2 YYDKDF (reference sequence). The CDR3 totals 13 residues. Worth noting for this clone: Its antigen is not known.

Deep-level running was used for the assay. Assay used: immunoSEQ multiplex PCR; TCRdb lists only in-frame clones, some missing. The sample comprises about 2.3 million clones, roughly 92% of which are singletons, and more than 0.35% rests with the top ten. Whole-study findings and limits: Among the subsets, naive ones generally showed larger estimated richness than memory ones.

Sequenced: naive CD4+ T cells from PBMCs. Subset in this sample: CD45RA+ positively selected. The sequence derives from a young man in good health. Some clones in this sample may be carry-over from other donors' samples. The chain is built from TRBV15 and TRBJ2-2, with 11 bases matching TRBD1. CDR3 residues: CAAGTGGAGELFF. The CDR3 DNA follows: TGTGCGGCCGGGACAGGGGGTGCCGGGGAGCTGTTTTTT.